The T cell receptor beta chain under discussion was sequenced for a study of T cells expressing NK-cell markers. Across the study: The TCR beta repertoires were obtained from sorted CD3+CD56+NKG2C+, CD3+CD56+NKG2C- and CD3+CD56-NKG2C+ T cells. General study points: As a fraction of CD8+ T cells, dominant NKG2C+ clonotypes reached roughly 1.0-7.5% in about six donors.

A note on this clonotype: Its target is unknown.

Synthesis of TCR beta cDNA relied on 5'RACE template switching carrying UMIs. TCRdb reprocessed the 5' RACE reads, keeping one entry per CDR3 protein, no DNA. The sample table sets out about 540,000 distinct CDR3 sequences. The CDR3 extends over 13 amino acids. The germline CDR1 and CDR2 sequences are SGHVS and FQNEAQ. This receptor was obtained from a man aged 18 to 35 in good health. The sequenced sample was blood T cells: a sorted CD56 or NKG2C T cell subset, CD4+ or CD8+ T cells, or bulk PBMC T cells (not recorded which). V gene TRBV7-8 combines with J gene TRBJ2-7. The chain's CDR3 is CASTDRISYEQYF. The full variable domain, its missing parts supplied by reference TRBV7-8 and TRBJ2-7, is GAGVSQSPRYKVAKRGQDVALRCDPISGHVSLFWYQQALGQGPEFLTYFQNEAQLDKSGLPSDRFFAERPEGSVSTLKIQRTQQEDSAVYLCASTDRISYEQYFGPGTRLTVT.